This TCR beta chain was sequenced for a study of OX40 agonist ivuxolimab in advanced cancers. Measured with immunoSEQ multiplex PCR; TCRdb has only the in-frame clones, and not every one. The repertoire holds over 95,000 clones, with around nine tenths as singletons. The CDR3 extends over 13 amino acids. Germline V CDR1 and CDR2: PRHDT, FYEKMQ (reference sequence). V was clipped by 2 bases and J by 5 bases; unmatched bases: 3. The genes are TRBV13 and TRBJ2-7, with TRBD1 matching 7 bases. Here the sequenced sample was CD4+ or CD8+ T cells sorted from blood, taken in a trial of the OX40 agonist ivuxolimab. The sequence derives from an adult with an advanced solid tumor such as melanoma, head and neck, liver or kidney cancer. The CDR3 region has the DNA TGTGCCAGCAGCTTAACAGGGGTCCACGAGCAGTACTTC. It translates to CASSLTGVHEQYF. Using reference TRBV13 and TRBJ2-7 for the parts outside the CDR3, the full variable domain is AAGVIQSPRHLIKEKRETATLKCYPIPRHDTVYWYQQGPGQDPQFLISFYEKMQSDKGSIPDRFSAQQFSDYHSELNMSSLELGDSALYFCASSLTGVHEQYFGPGTRLTVT.